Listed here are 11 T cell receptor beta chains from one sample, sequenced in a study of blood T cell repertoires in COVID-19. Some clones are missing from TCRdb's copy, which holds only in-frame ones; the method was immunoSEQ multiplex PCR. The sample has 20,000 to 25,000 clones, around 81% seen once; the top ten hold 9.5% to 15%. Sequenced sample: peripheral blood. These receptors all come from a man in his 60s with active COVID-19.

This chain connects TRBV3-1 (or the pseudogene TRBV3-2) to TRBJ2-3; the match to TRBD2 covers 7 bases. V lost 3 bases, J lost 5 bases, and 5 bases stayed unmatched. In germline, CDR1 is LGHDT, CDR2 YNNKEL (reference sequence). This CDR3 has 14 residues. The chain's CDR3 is CASSQNPSGDTQYF. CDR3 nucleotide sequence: TGTGCCAGCAGCCAGAACCCTAGCGGAGATACGCAGTATTTT.

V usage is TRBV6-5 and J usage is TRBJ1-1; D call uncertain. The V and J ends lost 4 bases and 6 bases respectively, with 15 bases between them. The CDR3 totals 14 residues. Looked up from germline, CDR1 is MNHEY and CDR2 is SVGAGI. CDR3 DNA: TGTGCCAGCAGTTTGACGGGTGGTTCCGCTGAAGCTTTCTTT. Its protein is CASSLTGGSAEAFF.

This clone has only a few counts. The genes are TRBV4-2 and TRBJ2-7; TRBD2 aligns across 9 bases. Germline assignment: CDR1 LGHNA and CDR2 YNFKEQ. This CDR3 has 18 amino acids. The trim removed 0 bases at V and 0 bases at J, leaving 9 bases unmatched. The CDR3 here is CASSQEDVSSGNSYEQYF. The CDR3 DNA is TGTGCCAGCAGCCAAGAGGACGTTTCTAGCGGGAACTCCTACGAGCAGTACTTC.

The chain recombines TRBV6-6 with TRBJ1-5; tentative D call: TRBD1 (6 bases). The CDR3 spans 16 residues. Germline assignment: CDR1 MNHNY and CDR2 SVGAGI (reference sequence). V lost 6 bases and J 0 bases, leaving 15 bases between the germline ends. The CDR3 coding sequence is TGTGCCAGCAGGCCCGGGGGGGGCTATAGCAATCAGCCCCAGCATTTT. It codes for CASRPGGGYSNQPQHF.

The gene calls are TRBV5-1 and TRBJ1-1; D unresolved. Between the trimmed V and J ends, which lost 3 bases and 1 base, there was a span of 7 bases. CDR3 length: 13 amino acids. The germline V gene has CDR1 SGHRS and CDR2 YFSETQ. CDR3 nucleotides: TGCGCCAGCAGCTCGTCAGGGAACACTGAAGCTTTCTTT. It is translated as CASSSSGNTEAFF.

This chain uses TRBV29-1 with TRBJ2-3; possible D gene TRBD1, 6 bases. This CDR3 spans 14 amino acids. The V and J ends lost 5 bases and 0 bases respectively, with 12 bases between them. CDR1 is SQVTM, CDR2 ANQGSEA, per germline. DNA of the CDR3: TGCAGCGTTACCCACAGGGCTAGCACAGATACGCAGTATTTT. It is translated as CSVTHRASTDTQYF.

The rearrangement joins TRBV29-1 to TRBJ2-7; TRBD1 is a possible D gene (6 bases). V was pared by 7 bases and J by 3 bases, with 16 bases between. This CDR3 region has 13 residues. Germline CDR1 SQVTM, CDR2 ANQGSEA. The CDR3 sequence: CSAGGGGFYEQYF. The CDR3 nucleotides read TGCAGCGCTGGGGGCGGAGGCTTCTACGAGCAGTACTTC.

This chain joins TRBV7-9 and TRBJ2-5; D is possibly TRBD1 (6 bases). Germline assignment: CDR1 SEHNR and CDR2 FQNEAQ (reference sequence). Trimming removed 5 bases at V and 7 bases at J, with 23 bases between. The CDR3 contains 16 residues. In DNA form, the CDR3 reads TGTGCCAGCAGCCTTGGCGAAGGGGGATCCCGGGGGACCCAGTACTTC. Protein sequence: CASSLGEGGSRGTQYF.

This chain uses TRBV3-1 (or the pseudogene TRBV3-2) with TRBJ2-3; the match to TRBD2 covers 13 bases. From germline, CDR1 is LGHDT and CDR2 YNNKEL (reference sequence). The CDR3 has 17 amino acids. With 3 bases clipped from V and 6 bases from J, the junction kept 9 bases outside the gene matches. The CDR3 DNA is TGTGCCAGCAGCCAGCCGACGACTAGCGGGAGGAGGGATACGCAGTATTTT. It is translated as CASSQPTTSGRRDTQYF.

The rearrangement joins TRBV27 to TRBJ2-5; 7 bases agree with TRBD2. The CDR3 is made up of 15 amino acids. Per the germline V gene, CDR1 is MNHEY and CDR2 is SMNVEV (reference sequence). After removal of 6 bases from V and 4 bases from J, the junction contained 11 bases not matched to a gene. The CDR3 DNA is TGTGCCAGCAGAGATAGCGGGCCTTTAGGAGAGACCCAGTACTTC. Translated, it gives CASRDSGPLGETQYF.

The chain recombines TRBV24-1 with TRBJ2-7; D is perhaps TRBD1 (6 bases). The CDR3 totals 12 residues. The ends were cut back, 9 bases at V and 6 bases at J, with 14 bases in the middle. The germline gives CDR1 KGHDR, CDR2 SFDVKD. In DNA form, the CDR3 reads TGTGCCACCCAAGACAGGTTCTCCGAGCAGTACTTC. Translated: CATQDRFSEQYF.